One and the same sample provided the 2 T cell receptor beta chains below, sequenced in a study of cytomegalovirus exposure and HLA in healthy donors. The PCR had 60 Vbeta and 13 Jbeta primers. Data came from immunoSEQ multiplex PCR; TCRdb stores just in-frame clones and leaves some out. The data show about 140,000 clones, roughly 74% seen once. Sequenced sample: PBMCs. Receptors were obtained from a man aged 40-50 years in good health and CMV-seronegative.

This clone occurred once. The J gene is TRBJ1-5, the V gene TRBV6-5, with TRBD1 matching over 10 bases. The junction had 3 bases not matched to a gene; V was cut back by 5 bases and J by 5 bases. Germline V gives CDR1 MNHEY, CDR2 SVGAGI. The CDR3 consists of 14 residues. The CDR3 nucleotides read TGTGCCAGCAGTACCGACAGGGGGCATCAGCCCCAGCATTTT. Translated: CASSTDRGHQPQHF.

The CDR3 sequence: CATGYEQYF. The CDR3 region has the DNA TGTGCCACCGGTTACGAGCAGTACTTC. The rearrangement joins TRBV10-3 to TRBJ2-7; no firm D call. The germline V gene has CDR1 ENHRY and CDR2 SYGVKD. Trimming shortened V by 10 bases and J by 4 bases, and 5 bases separated the two germline ends. The CDR3 is 9 amino acids.